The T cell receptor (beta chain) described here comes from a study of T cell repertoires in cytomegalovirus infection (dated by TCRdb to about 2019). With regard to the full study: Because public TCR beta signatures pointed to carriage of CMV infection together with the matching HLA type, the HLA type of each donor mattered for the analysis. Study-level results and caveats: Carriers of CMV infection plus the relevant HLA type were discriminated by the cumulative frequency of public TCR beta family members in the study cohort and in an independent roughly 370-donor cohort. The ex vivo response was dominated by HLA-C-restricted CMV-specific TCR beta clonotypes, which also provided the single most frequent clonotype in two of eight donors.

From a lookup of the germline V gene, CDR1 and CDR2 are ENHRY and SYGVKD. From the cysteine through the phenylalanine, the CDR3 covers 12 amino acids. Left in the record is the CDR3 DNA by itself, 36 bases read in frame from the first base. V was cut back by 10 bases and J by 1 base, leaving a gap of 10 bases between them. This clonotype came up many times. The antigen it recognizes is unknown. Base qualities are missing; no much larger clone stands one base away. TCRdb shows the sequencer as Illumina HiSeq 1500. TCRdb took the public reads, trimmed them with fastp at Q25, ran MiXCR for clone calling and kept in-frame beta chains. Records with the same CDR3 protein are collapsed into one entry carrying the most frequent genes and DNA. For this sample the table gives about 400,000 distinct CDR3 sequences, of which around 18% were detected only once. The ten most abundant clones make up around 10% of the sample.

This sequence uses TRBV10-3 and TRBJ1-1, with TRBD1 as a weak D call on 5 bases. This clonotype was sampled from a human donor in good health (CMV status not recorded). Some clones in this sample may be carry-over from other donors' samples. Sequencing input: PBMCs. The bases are TGTGCCACGCAGGGCGGGAACACTGAAGCTTTCTTT. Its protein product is CATQGGNTEAFF.